Below, 5 T cell receptor beta chains from the same sample are listed, as sequenced in a study of neurological immune-mediated disorders. TCRdb analysed the 5' RACE reads with MiXCR anew, one entry per CDR3 protein. The sample includes over 25,000 distinct CDR3 sequences, around 16% of them seen just once. Time point here: technical triplicate 3. The sequencing input was CD4+ T cells from blood. These receptors were obtained from a female donor with HTLV-1-associated myelopathy (HAM/TSP).

The table lists this clonotype with many counts. This chain connects TRBV20-1 to TRBJ2-3; 7 bases map to TRBD2. The V segment lost 5 bases and the J segment 0 bases; nucleotides outside the gene matches: 11. Germline CDR1 is DFQATT and CDR2 is SNEGSKA (reference sequence). The CDR3 has 16 amino acids. The DNA for the CDR3 is TGCAGTGCTGTCAGACTCGGGAGGATAAGCACAGATACGCAGTATTTT. The encoded protein is CSAVRLGRISTDTQYF.

The chain recombines TRBV20-1 with TRBJ2-5; 10 bases agree with TRBD2. The CDR3 consists of 15 residues. CDR1 and CDR2 (germline): DFQATT, SNEGSKA (reference sequence). J was trimmed by 5 bases and V by 5 bases; bases with no gene match: 11. The CDR3 protein is CSAHGTSEGMETQYF. CDR3 coding DNA: TGCAGTGCTCACGGGACTAGCGAGGGAATGGAGACCCAGTACTTC.

This clonotype was seen repeatedly, ten times or more. The genes are TRBV5-1 and TRBJ2-3; 9 nucleotides agree with TRBD1. The V gene's germline CDR1 is SGHRS and CDR2 YFSETQ. The CDR3 sequence is 18 residues long. The V gene end was trimmed by 3 bases and the J gene end by 3 bases; junction bases not matched to a gene: 14. Written as DNA, the CDR3 is TGCGCCAGCAGCTATCTACAACGGACAGGGGTTGGTACAGATACGCAGTATTTT. It codes for CASSYLQRTGVGTDTQYF.

Within the sample, this clonotype is medium-sized. V is TRBV3-1 and J is TRBJ2-7; D is possibly TRBD2 (5 bases). The CDR3 length is 13 residues. The ends were cut back, 4 bases at V and 4 bases at J, with 11 bases in the middle. Looked up from germline, CDR1 is LGHDT and CDR2 is YNNKEL (reference sequence). CDR3 DNA sequence: TGTGCCAGCAGCCTCACCGAGGGTTACGAGCAGTACTTC. Translating it yields CASSLTEGYEQYF.

Many counts were recorded for this clonotype. The V and J genes are TRBV9 and TRBJ2-3, with 9 bases matching TRBD2. The CDR3 has 16 amino acids. Germline values: CDR1 SGDLS, CDR2 YYNGEE. The junction had 5 bases not matched to a gene; V was cut back by 1 base and J by 2 bases. The CDR3: CASSVMAGGNTDTQYF. The DNA for the CDR3 is TGTGCCAGCAGCGTAATGGCGGGGGGGAACACAGATACGCAGTATTTT.